This T cell receptor (beta chain) was found in a study of T cell clonality in common variable immunodeficiency. Study results and limitations: CVID subjects shared fewer TCRbeta clones than healthy controls did. Compared with healthy controls, CVID subjects showed increased TCRbeta clonality, mostly in about a third.

This clone has ten or more counts. Its antigen is unknown. Generated by immunoSEQ multiplex PCR, the TCRdb table keeps only in-frame clones and is missing some. This sample carries about 42,000 clones, none of them present only once. Sample: peripheral blood mononuclear cells. The sequence was obtained from a person aged 18 to 75 in good health.

This CDR3 is CASGLVQGTEAFF. The CDR3 DNA, read in part, is TGTGCTAGTGGTTTGGTACAGGGCACTGAA. This chain links TRBV12-5 with TRBJ1-1, with D perhaps matching TRBD1 (6 bases). The read ends 3 residues before the CDR3 terminus; that terminus is restored from the germline J gene. Germline V CDR1 and CDR2: LGHNT, FRNRAP. The CDR3 runs to 13 residues. Trimming took 0 bases from V and 4 from J, leaving 6 bases between them.